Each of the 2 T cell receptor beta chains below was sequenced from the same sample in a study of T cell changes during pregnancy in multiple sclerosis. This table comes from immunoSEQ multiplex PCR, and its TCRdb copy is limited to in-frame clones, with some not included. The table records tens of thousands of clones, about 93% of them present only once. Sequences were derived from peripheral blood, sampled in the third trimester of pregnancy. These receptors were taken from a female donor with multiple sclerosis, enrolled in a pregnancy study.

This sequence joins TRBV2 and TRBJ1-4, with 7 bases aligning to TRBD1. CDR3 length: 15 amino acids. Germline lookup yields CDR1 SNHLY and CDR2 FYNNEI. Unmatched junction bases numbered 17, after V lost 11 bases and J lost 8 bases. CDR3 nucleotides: TGTGCCGGACGTATACAGGGGTTGGGAGGCGAAAAACTGTTTTTT. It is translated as CAGRIQGLGGEKLFF.

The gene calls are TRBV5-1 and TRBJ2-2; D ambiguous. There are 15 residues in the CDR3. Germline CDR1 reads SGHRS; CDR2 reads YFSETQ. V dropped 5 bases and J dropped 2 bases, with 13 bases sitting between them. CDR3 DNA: TGCGCCAGCAGACCAGACACCTCAAACACCGGGGAGCTGTTTTTT. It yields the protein CASRPDTSNTGELFF.